Presented here are 21 T cell receptor beta chains from one specimen sequenced in a study of a mutant IDH1 vaccine in newly diagnosed glioma. Time point described: week 23, last vaccination. Every vaccine dose comprised 300 ug of mutant IDH1 20-mer peptide plus topical imiquimod. The repertoire was sequenced with immunoSEQ multiplex PCR; TCRdb's copy has only in-frame clones and lacks some. The sample comprises roughly 76,000 clones, roughly 85% of which are singletons, and approximately 2% rests with the top ten. These receptors' targets are unknown. Material: PBMCs, obtained from a glioma patient whose treatment included an IDH1 peptide vaccine. The receptor source for this set is a man younger than 40 with glioma. Some clones in this sample may be carry-over from other donors' samples.

The gene calls are TRBV28 and TRBJ2-7, with 8 bases identical to TRBD1. The germline V gene encodes CDR1 MDHEN and CDR2 SYDVKM. The ends lost 3 bases at V and 3 bases at J; junction bases unmatched: 4. This CDR3 is built from 14 residues. In DNA form, the CDR3 reads TGTGCCAGCAGTTTGGACAGGGAGTTCTACGAGCAGTACTTC. Translated: CASSLDREFYEQYF. Based on the CDR3 plus reference TRBV28 and TRBJ2-7, the full variable domain is DVKVTQSSRYLVKRTGEKVFLECVQDMDHENMFWYRQDPGLGLRLIYFSYDVKMKEKGDIPEGYSVSREKKERFSLILESASTNQTSMYLCASSLDREFYEQYFGPGTRLTVT.

This clone was observed once. The chain recombines TRBV19 with TRBJ2-1, with 14 bases identical to TRBD2. This CDR3 is 13 amino acids long. With V trimmed by 5 bases and J by 13 bases, 4 bases remained unmatched. Per the germline V gene, CDR1 is LNHDA and CDR2 is SQIVND (reference sequence). The CDR3 DNA is TGTGCCAGTAGTCCGGGACTAGCGGGGGAACAGTTCTTC. It specifies CASSPGLAGEQFF.

The chain is built from TRBV9 and TRBJ2-7; TRBD1 is a possible D gene (5 bases). CDR3 length equals 15 residues. CDR1 and CDR2 from the germline V gene are SGDLS and YYNGEE. V lost 2 bases, J lost 0 bases, and 12 bases lay in between. The CDR3 sequence is CASSVGRLSSYEQYF. The CDR3 nucleotides are TGTGCCAGCAGCGTGGGGCGCTTGAGCTCCTACGAGCAGTACTTC.

V is TRBV6-5 and J is TRBJ2-7, with 12 bases that match TRBD1. V trimming: 2 bases; J trimming: 7 bases; junction bases outside the gene matches: 3. The CDR3 totals 14 residues. Germline CDR1 MNHEY, CDR2 SVGAGI. Here the CDR3 reads CASSYGTGGQEQYF. The CDR3 coding sequence is TGTGCCAGCAGTTACGGGACAGGGGGCCAAGAGCAGTACTTC.

The CDR3 bases are TGTGCCAGCAGCCGAACAGGGGTAGACGAGCAGTACTTC. The encoded protein is CASSRTGVDEQYF. J is TRBJ2-7 and V is TRBV6-5; 7 nucleotides agree with TRBD1. Germline V CDR1 and CDR2: MNHEY, SVGAGI. The CDR3 runs 13 residues. V was pared by 6 bases and J by 5 bases, with 7 bases of the junction left unmatched.

The chain uses TRBV28 and TRBJ1-3, with D hard to call. The germline gives CDR1 MDHEN, CDR2 SYDVKM. There are 16 residues in the CDR3. The V and J ends lost 4 bases and 4 bases respectively, with 17 bases between them. CDR3 bases: TGTGCCAGCAGTTCCTACAGTGACCCGAGAGGAAACACCATATATTTT. This sequence encodes CASSSYSDPRGNTIYF. The full variable domain, with the rest looked up from reference TRBV28 and TRBJ1-3, is DVKVTQSSRYLVKRTGEKVFLECVQDMDHENMFWYRQDPGLGLRLIYFSYDVKMKEKGDIPEGYSVSREKKERFSLILESASTNQTSMYLCASSSYSDPRGNTIYFGEGSWLTVV.

The chain uses TRBV5-1 and TRBJ2-2; TRBD2 aligns across 7 bases. Germline V CDR1 and CDR2: SGHRS, YFSETQ. With 2 bases clipped from V and 5 bases from J, the junction kept 6 bases outside the gene matches. The CDR3 has 15 residues. CDR3: CASSLEGGRTGELFF. CDR3 bases: TGCGCCAGCAGCTTAGAGGGCGGGAGAACCGGGGAGCTGTTTTTT.

This clone occurred a few times. CDR3 sequence: CASSLEGANTEAFF. For the CDR3, the DNA is TGCGCCAGCAGCTTGGAGGGGGCGAACACTGAAGCTTTCTTT. The chain joins TRBV5-1 to TRBJ1-1, with 7 positions matching TRBD1. After removal of 0 bases from V and 1 base from J, the junction contained 0 bases not matched to a gene. From germline, CDR1 is SGHRS and CDR2 YFSETQ. This CDR3 contains 14 residues.

The V gene is TRBV27, the J gene TRBJ1-2; 7 bases map to TRBD1. The V and J ends lost 5 bases and 4 bases, in that order; junction bases with no gene match: 4. The CDR3 contains 13 residues. CDR1 MNHEY and CDR2 SMNVEV come from the germline V gene (reference sequence). The CDR3 sequence is CASSRDSLYGYTF. The CDR3 region has the DNA TGTGCCAGCAGTAGGGACAGCCTCTATGGCTACACCTTC.

Points on this clone: One end of the junction varies from germline; a read error may be responsible. At the DNA level, this CDR3 is encoded by other sequences in the same sample as well. V and J are TRBV4-2 and TRBJ1-6, with D perhaps TRBD1 (5 bases). The CDR3 covers 14 residues. Per germline, CDR1 LGHNA and CDR2 YNFKEQ. The CDR3 region has the DNA TGTGCCAGTAGCCAAGAGGCGGGGGATTCACCCCTCCACTTT. It translates to CASSQEAGDSPLHF.

The chain carries TRBV6-1 and TRBJ1-5; no clear D. V was clipped by 10 bases and J by 2 bases, with 9 bases between them. The CDR3 has 12 residues. Germline V gives CDR1 MNHNS, CDR2 SASEGT. The CDR3 protein is CATHTGNQPQHF. In DNA form, the CDR3 reads TGTGCCACACACACGGGCAATCAGCCCCAGCATTTT.

This chain connects TRBV5-6 to TRBJ2-5, with D unresolved. The V end was cut by 0 bases, the J end by 0 bases, with 9 bases between. Germline loops: CDR1 SGHDT, CDR2 YYEEEE. There are 15 residues in the CDR3. The CDR3 protein is CASSLGHSYQETQYF. The CDR3 bases are TGTGCCAGCAGCTTGGGGCACTCGTACCAAGAGACCCAGTACTTC. The variable domain in full, completed from reference TRBV5-6 and TRBJ2-5, reads DAGVTQSPTHLIKTRGQQVTLRCSPKSGHDTVSWYQQALGQGPQFIFQYYEEEERQRGNFPDRFSGHQFPNYSSELNVNALLLGDSALYLCASSLGHSYQETQYFGPGTRLLVL.

In its sample, this clone was seen once. This rearrangement joins TRBV7-2 to TRBJ2-1; 7 nucleotides match TRBD1. V dropped 5 bases and J dropped 6; count of bases not matched to a gene: 10. In germline, CDR1 is SGHTA, CDR2 FQGNSA. The CDR3 has 15 residues. The CDR3 reads CASSKTGDRGNEQFF. The CDR3 bases are TGTGCCAGCAGCAAAACAGGGGACAGAGGCAATGAGCAGTTCTTC.

This clone has just one count. The chain combines TRBV5-4 with TRBJ1-6, with 7 nucleotides matching TRBD1. This CDR3 region has 14 residues. The V and J ends lost 2 bases and 10 bases, in that order; junction bases with no gene match: 6. CDR1 is SGHNT and CDR2 is YYREEE in the germline V gene (reference sequence). The DNA for the CDR3 is TGTGCCAGCAGCTTTGCAGGGGGTAGATCACCCCTCCACTTT. Protein product: CASSFAGGRSPLHF.

The rearrangement uses TRBV4-3 and TRBJ1-2, with TRBD1 as a possible D gene (5 bases). CDR3 length: 13 amino acids. Germline CDR1 reads LGHNA; CDR2 reads YSLEER. V lost 4 bases and J 7 bases, leaving 13 bases between the germline ends. CDR3 in amino acids: CASSLEKGFGYTF. The CDR3 nucleotides are TGCGCCAGCAGCCTTGAGAAGGGGTTTGGCTACACCTTC.

The J gene is TRBJ1-1, the V gene TRBV5-4, with a tentative D call TRBD1 (5 bases). This CDR3 spans 14 amino acids. Germline CDR1 is SGHNT and CDR2 is YYREEE (reference sequence). Trimming cost V 0 bases and J 1 base, with 7 bases left between them. The DNA for the CDR3 is TGTGCCAGCAGCTTGGCTGGACAGAACACTGAAGCTTTCTTT. It is translated as CASSLAGQNTEAFF. The full variable domain, completed using reference TRBV5-4 and TRBJ1-1, is ETGVTQSPTHLIKTRGQQVTLRCSSQSGHNTVSWYQQALGQGPQFIFQYYREEENGRGNFPPRFSGLQFPNYSSELNVNALELDDSALYLCASSLAGQNTEAFFGQGTRLTVV.

This clone was counted between two and nine times. The chain uses TRBV7-9 and TRBJ2-1; perhaps TRBD2 as D (6 bases). Per germline, CDR1 SEHNR and CDR2 FQNEAQ (reference sequence). The V and J ends lost 0 bases and 8 bases respectively, with 14 bases between them. This CDR3 is 15 amino acids long. The CDR3 DNA follows: TGTGCCAGCAGCTTAGCGGTCTCCAGGGAGGATGAGCAGTTCTTC. Its protein is CASSLAVSREDEQFF.

This clone has a single count. The V call is TRBV7-9, the J call TRBJ2-3, with a possible D match to TRBD2 (5 bases). This CDR3 spans 15 amino acids. Trimming left V 2 bases short and J 4 bases short, with 13 bases between. Germline loops: CDR1 SEHNR, CDR2 FQNEAQ (reference sequence). As DNA, the CDR3 is TGTGCCAGCAGCTTATACGGGTCCGGGGCAGATACGCAGTATTTT. Translating gives CASSLYGSGADTQYF.

The chain couples TRBV27 to TRBJ1-4, with a possible D match to TRBD1 (5 bases). Germline assignment: CDR1 MNHEY and CDR2 SMNVEV (reference sequence). With 5 bases removed from V and 14 bases from J, the gap between germline ends came to 21 bases. CDR3 length: 14 amino acids. The DNA for the CDR3 is TGTGCCAGCAGTCGGGGCTATGCGTCGGACGGGCTGTTTTTT. It encodes CASSRGYASDGLFF.

The chain links TRBV10-3 to TRBJ1-6, with D possibly TRBD1 on 5 matching bases. The germline V and J ends were trimmed by 0 bases and 16 bases, with 13 bases remaining between them. The CDR3 has 13 residues. Germline CDR1 reads ENHRY; CDR2 reads SYGVKD. CDR3 DNA: TGTGCCATCAGTGAGTCGCATGCGCGGGGGCTCCACTTT. It translates to CAISESHARGLHF.

The rearrangement uses TRBV7-9 and TRBJ2-7; perhaps TRBD1 as D (6 bases). V was trimmed by 2 bases and J by 5 bases, leaving 16 bases between them. Germline CDR1 SEHNR, CDR2 FQNEAQ (reference sequence). The CDR3 has 15 amino acids. CDR3 sequence reads: CASSLIGAGVNEQYF. Here the CDR3 DNA reads TGTGCCAGCAGCTTAATCGGGGCAGGGGTTAACGAGCAGTACTTC.